The present TCR beta chain was sequenced within a study of shared clonotypes between healthy human individuals. V lost 5 bases and J lost 3, with 14 bases in between. Germline V lookup: CDR1 MNHEY, CDR2 SVGAGI. The CDR3 consists of 14 residues. Sequenced by immunoSEQ multiplex PCR; TCRdb stores in-frame clones only, minus some. The sample has about 2,500,000 clones, just over 90% seen once; the top ten hold around 0.14%. This TCR was sampled from a man aged 18 to 29 in good health. Material: naive CD4+ T cells sorted from blood. Subset given: CD45RA+ positively selected. V and J are TRBV6-5 and TRBJ2-7; TRBD1 might be the D (6 bases). In DNA form, the CDR3 reads TGTGCCAGCAGTACCCGGGACACAAGCTACGAGCAGTACTTC. The encoded protein is CASSTRDTSYEQYF.